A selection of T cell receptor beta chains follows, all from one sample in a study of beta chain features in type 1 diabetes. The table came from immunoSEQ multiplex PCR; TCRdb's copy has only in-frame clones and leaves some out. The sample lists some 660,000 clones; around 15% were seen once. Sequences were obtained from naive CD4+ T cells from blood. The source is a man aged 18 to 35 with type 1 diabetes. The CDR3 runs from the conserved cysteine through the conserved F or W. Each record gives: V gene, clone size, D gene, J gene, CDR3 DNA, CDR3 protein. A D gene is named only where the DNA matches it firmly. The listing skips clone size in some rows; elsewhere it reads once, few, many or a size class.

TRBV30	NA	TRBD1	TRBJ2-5	TGTGCCTGGGCAGGGGGAAGCCAAGAGACCCAGTACTTC	CAWAGGSQETQYF
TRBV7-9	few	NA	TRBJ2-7	TGTGCCAGCAGCTCGGCGGGGAACAGGGGAGTTCACGAGCAGTACTTC	CASSSAGNRGVHEQYF
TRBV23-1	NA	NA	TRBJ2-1	TGCGCCAGCAGTCCCCCCTGCGGGACCAACAATGAGCAGTTCTTC	CASSPPCGTNNEQFF
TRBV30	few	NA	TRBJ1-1	TGTGCCTGGAGTCGGGGCAGCTTTAACACTGAAGCTTTCTTT	CAWSRGSFNTEAFF
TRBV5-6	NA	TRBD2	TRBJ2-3	TGTGCCAGCAGCAAGCGACTAGCGGCTAGCACAGATACGCAGTATTTT	CASSKRLAASTDTQYF
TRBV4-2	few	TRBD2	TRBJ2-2	TGTGCCAGCAGCCAACCGACTAGCGGGAGTAGGACCGGGGAGCTGTTTTTT	CASSQPTSGSRTGELFF
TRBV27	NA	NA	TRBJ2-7	TGTGCCAGCAGCTCACTCCCGGGGCCGGGCGACGAGCAGTACTTC	CASSSLPGPGDEQYF
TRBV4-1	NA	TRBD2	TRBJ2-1	TGCGCCAGCAGCCAAGAGTGGCAGGGTAGAGCGGGAGGGCCTCGGAATGAGCAGTTCTTC	CASSQEWQGRAGGPRNEQFF
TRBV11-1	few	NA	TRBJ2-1	TGTGCCAGCAGCTTTGCGAGGAACTCCTACAATGAGCAGTTCTTC	CASSFARNSYNEQFF
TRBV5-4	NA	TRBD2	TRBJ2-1	TGTGCCAGCAGCTGGACTAGCGGGAGGTTTAGGAATGAGCAGTTCTTC	CASSWTSGRFRNEQFF
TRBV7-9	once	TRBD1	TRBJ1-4	TGTGCCAGCAGCCCCGGACAGGCAACTAATGAAAAACTGTTTTTT	CASSPGQATNEKLFF
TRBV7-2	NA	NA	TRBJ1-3	TGTGCCAGCAACTGGGGTGCGGGGGACACCATATATTTT	CASNWGAGDTIYF
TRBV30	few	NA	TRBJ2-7	TGTGCCTGGAGTCGTCTTCCTGGCGAGCAGTACTTC	CAWSRLPGEQYF
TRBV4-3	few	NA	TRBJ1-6	TGCGCCAGCAGCCAAGATCGGGGGACGGGTAATTCACCCCTCCACTTT	CASSQDRGTGNSPLHF
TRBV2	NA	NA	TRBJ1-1	TGTGCCAGCAGTGAATCGACATTTCGGGGTGAAGCTTTCTTT	CASSESTFRGEAFF
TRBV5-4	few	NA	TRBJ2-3	TGTGCCAGCAGCTTCCCTAACACCCATGGGGGGTATACAGATACGCAGTATTTT	CASSFPNTHGGYTDTQYF
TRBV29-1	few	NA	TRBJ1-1	TGCAGCGTCAGTGGGGGGACGAACACTGAAGCTTTCTTT	CSVSGGTNTEAFF
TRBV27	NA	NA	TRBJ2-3	TGTGCCAGCAGTTTGGGGCGTGCAGATACGCAGTATTTT	CASSLGRADTQYF
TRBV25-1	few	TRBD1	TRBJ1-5	TGTGCCAGCAGTCCAGGGGGGAATCAGCCCCAGCATTTT	CASSPGGNQPQHF
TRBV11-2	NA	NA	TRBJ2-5	TGTGCCAGCAGCTTAGGGCAACTCCAAGAGACCCAGTACTTC	CASSLGQLQETQYF
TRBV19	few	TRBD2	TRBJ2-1	TGTGCCAGTAGTATACAGGACGGGGGGAATGAGCAGTTCTTC	CASSIQDGGNEQFF
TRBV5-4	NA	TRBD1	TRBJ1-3	TGTGCCAGCAGCTACGGACAGGGTTCGGCTGGAAACACCATATATTTT	CASSYGQGSAGNTIYF
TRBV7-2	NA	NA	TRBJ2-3	TGTGCCAGCAGCTTAGGCCCCGGGGCCGGGCATCCAGATACGCAGTATTTT	CASSLGPGAGHPDTQYF
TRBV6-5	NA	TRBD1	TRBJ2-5	TGTGCCAGCAGTGAGTCCCGACAGGGGAGTGGATACTTC	CASSESRQGSGYF
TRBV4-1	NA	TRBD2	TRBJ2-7	TGCGCCAGCAGCCGGGTCCCGGGACTACCGAATTACGAGCAGTACTTC	CASSRVPGLPNYEQYF
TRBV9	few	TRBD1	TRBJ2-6	TGTGCCAGCAGCGACCCGCCGGGACAGGGGACACCTGGGGCCAACGTCCTGACTTTC	CASSDPPGQGTPGANVLTF
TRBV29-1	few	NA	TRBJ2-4	TGCAGCGTTGCCGGAGGGGCCAAAAACATTCAGTACTTC	CSVAGGAKNIQYF
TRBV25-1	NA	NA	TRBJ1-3	TGTGCCAGCAGTGAATTGGGCAGGGGAACTGGAAACACCATATATTTT	CASSELGRGTGNTIYF
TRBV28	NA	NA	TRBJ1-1	TGTGCCAGCGCTACCCCGAGTGACGCTGAAGCTTTCTTT	CASATPSDAEAFF
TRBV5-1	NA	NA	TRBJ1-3	TGCGCCACCCGGACAGACAATGGAAACACCATATATTTT	CATRTDNGNTIYF
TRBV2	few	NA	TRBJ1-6	TGTGCCAGCGGAGGTAGAGGATTTACTAATTCACCCCTCCACTTT	CASGGRGFTNSPLHF
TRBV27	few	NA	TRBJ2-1	TGTGCCAGCCGATATACTCGGACAGACAATGAGCAGTTCTTC	CASRYTRTDNEQFF
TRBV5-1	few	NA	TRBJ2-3	TGCGCCAGCAGGACACGACCCTACACAGATACGCAGTATTTT	CASRTRPYTDTQYF
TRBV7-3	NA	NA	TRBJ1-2	TGTGCCAGCAGGCCAGCTTCAGGCGACCCGGACTATGGCTACACCTTC	CASRPASGDPDYGYTF
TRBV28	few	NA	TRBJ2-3	TGTGCCAGCAGTCAATTTGGAGCCCCCCCCGGTACGCAGTATTTT	CASSQFGAPPGTQYF
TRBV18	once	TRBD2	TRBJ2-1	TGTGCCAGCTCACCACGGGCGGGAGACAATGAGCAGTTCTTC	CASSPRAGDNEQFF
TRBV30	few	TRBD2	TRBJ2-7	TGTGCCTGGGCCCGGACTAGCGGGGACGAGCAGTACTTC	CAWARTSGDEQYF
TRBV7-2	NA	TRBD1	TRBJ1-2	TGTGCCAGCAGCTCTCGGACAGGAACCCATGTCTATGGCTACACCTTC	CASSSRTGTHVYGYTF
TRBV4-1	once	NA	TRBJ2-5	TGCGCCAGCAGCACATCTGGACAGTCCGAAGAGACCCAGTACTTC	CASSTSGQSEETQYF
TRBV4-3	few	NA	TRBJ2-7	TGCGCCAGCAGCCAAGAAACGGAGTTCAGGAGCTCCTACGAGCAGTACTTC	CASSQETEFRSSYEQYF
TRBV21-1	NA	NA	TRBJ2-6	TGTGCCAGCAGCAGTGATGGGGACGGAAGCTCTGGGGCCAACGTCCTGACTTTC	CASSSDGDGSSGANVLTF
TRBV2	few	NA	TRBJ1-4	TGTGCCAGCAATCAGGGGAATTGGGAAAAACTGTTTTTT	CASNQGNWEKLFF